The source of this TCR beta chain is a study of T cells in Graves' hyperthyroidism and ophthalmopathy. Study context: Specimen type is peripheral blood, collected at initial diagnosis prior to any treatment.

This clonotype was observed at least ten times. Its antigen is undetermined. The investigators amplified TCR beta CDR3 regions from RNA transcripts. During a first-round RT-PCR of the TCR CDR3, the HTBI primer set was used. In TCRdb, the multiplex PCR reads were re-called with MiXCR into one record per CDR3 protein. The sample has about 110,000 distinct CDR3 sequences, roughly 15% seen once; the top ten hold about 44%. Study findings and constraints: Most thyroid-expanded clonotypes above 0.001 were also found in blood.

Germline assignment: CDR1 LGHDT and CDR2 YNNKEL (reference sequence). V was cut by 1 base and J by 8 bases, with 15 bases left in between. The CDR3 is 15 amino acids. V usage is TRBV3-1 and J usage is TRBJ2-1; no reliable D call. The sample comprised blood. The sequence was collected from a woman aged 50 to 65 with Graves' hyperthyroidism. CDR3 loop: CASSQGLSQSDEQFF. CDR3 nucleotides: TGTGCCAGCAGCCAAGGGCTAAGTCAAAGTGATGAGCAGTTCTTC.